This T cell receptor beta chain came from a study of blood T cell repertoires in COVID-19. Source study methods: Researchers report that nucleated cell counts were estimated from reference gene primer amplification. The table came from immunoSEQ multiplex PCR; TCRdb's copy has only in-frame clones and leaves some out. V and J calls and clone size are given by that table; D and trimming were obtained from the DNA. The sample has about 180,000 clones, 82% seen once. This CDR3 has 15 residues. Germline-derived CDR1 and CDR2 are MDHEN and SYDVKM. The V and J ends lost 7 bases and 3 bases respectively, with 19 bases between them.

This receptor was obtained from a woman in her sixties or seventies with acute or convalescent COVID-19. The gene calls are TRBV28 and TRBJ2-7; perhaps TRBD1 as D (6 bases). Sequencing was carried out using peripheral blood. CDR3 nucleotide sequence: TGTGCCAGCATCCCCCGAGGGGGTTGGGACTACGAGCAGTACTTC. Translation gives CASIPRGGWDYEQYF.